In this sample, the clone carrying this T cell receptor (beta chain) turned up many times. Antigen unknown. CDR1 SGHVS and CDR2 FQNEAQ come from the germline V gene. The CDR3 has 11 residues. V was cut by 4 bases and J by 2 bases, with 3 bases left in between. TCRdb passed the 5' RACE reads through MiXCR, listing each CDR3 protein once. In the table there are 70,000 to 80,000 distinct CDR3 sequences, more than 5.5% of which are singletons. The sample is drawn from a study of T cells after yellow fever vaccination. Study-level findings and limits: Booster sampling recovered most clones from primary vaccination (roughly 96% CD4, just over 85% CD8).

Sequencing was performed on CD8+ T cells sorted from PBMCs, taken approximately 11 days after the first yellow fever vaccination. The sequence was collected from a man aged 18 to 35 who received the YFV17D yellow fever vaccine. The chain couples TRBV7-8 to TRBJ2-7; D unresolved. In DNA, the CDR3 is TGTGCCAGCAGCTCTGCCTACGAGCAGTACTTC. Amino acid sequence: CASSSAYEQYF.